This TCR beta chain was identified in a study of shared clonotypes between healthy human individuals. Profiled with immunoSEQ multiplex PCR; TCRdb holds only in-frame clones, not every one. The sample carries 400,000 to 600,000 clones, roughly 77% recorded once. As for this clone: Antigen unknown.

Study results and caveats: Sharing of clonotypes among donors was expected to vary with sequencing depth.

Sequenced: PBMCs. This receptor was obtained from a woman aged 35 to 49 in good health. Some clones in this sample may be carry-over from other donors' samples.

The CDR3 nucleotides read TGTGCCAGCAGTTTACCCCAGGGGTTTGGGGCCAACGTCCTGACTTTC. It specifies CASSLPQGFGANVLTF. This chain links TRBV28 with TRBJ2-6; perhaps TRBD1 as D (6 bases). Germline CDR1 and CDR2: MDHEN and SYDVKM. V shed 2 bases and J shed 3 bases, with 11 bases lying between them. The CDR3 is 16 amino acids.